This T cell receptor beta chain was retrieved from a study of shared clonotypes between healthy human individuals. About the study: The study used three CD4 naive, three CD4 memory, two CD8 naive and one CD8 memory plate per donor. General study findings and limits: Compared with memory subsets, naive subsets generally had larger estimated richness.

In regard to this clone: What it binds is not known. The same CDR3 also results from other DNA sequences found in this sample.

Sequencing used immunoSEQ multiplex PCR; TCRdb keeps in-frame clones, though not all of them. The sample yields 2,500,000 or so clones, roughly 92% seen once. CD45RA+ naive and CD45RA-negative memory subsets were separated from CD4+ cells. The CDR3 spans 9 residues. Trimming cost V 8 bases and J 5 bases, with 3 bases left between them. Germline V CDR1 and CDR2: SNHLY, FYNNEI. The chain recombines TRBV2 with TRBJ2-5, with unresolved D. This clonotype originated in a young man in good health. Material: naive CD4+ T cells sorted from blood. Regarding subset: CD45RA+ positively selected. The CDR3 sequence: CASGETQYF. CDR3 sequence (DNA): TGTGCCAGCGGGGAGACCCAGTACTTC.